These 21 T cell receptor beta chains were all obtained from the same sample, sequenced in a study of blood T cells in healthy people across ages. A second PCR, run for roughly 7 to 11 cycles, used a sample-barcoded 5' primer plus a J-beta primer mix. TCRdb recomputed calls from the 5' RACE reads with MiXCR, one row per CDR3 protein. The profile shows roughly 500,000 distinct CDR3 sequences, about 25% of them singletons. The sample consisted of blood. The receptors here all came from a woman in her 70s in good health.

This clonotype has a handful of counts. The J gene is TRBJ1-2, the V gene TRBV9, with D tentatively TRBD1 (5 bases). V gave up 0 bases and J gave up 4 bases, with 16 bases separating them. CDR1 is SGDLS, CDR2 YYNGEE, per germline. The length of the CDR3 is 16 residues. CDR3 nucleotides: TGTGCCAGCAGCGTAGGGGGAGACAGATTTTCCTATGGCTACACCTTC. It encodes CASSVGGDRFSYGYTF.

V usage is TRBV7-8 and J usage is TRBJ2-3; D remains unclear. Germline assignment: CDR1 SGHVS and CDR2 FQNEAQ. V was shortened by 1 base and J by 0 bases, with 11 bases between the two germline ends. This CDR3 contains 16 residues. The CDR3: CASSLGVISSTDTQYF. The CDR3 DNA reads TGTGCCAGCAGCTTAGGGGTAATCTCTAGCACAGATACGCAGTATTTT.

This clonotype was seen a few times. One end of the junction fails to match germline, which may point to a read error. The rearrangement links TRBV29-1 to TRBJ1-2; tentatively, D is TRBD1 (5 bases). CDR1 is SQVTM and CDR2 is ANQGSEA in the germline V gene. This CDR3 is built from 12 residues. The CDR3 protein is CSVVGPAYGCTF. CDR3 coding DNA: TGCAGCGTTGTGGGGCCCGCTTATGGCTGCACCTTC.

This clonotype was recorded at least ten times. The chain has TRBV7-3 and TRBJ1-6; 7 nucleotides align to TRBD1. From germline, CDR1 is SGHTA and CDR2 FQGTGA. CDR3 length: 13 amino acids. The V segment lost 5 bases and the J segment 13 bases; nucleotides outside the gene matches: 8. CDR3 DNA: TGTGCCAGCAGCACAGGGGTGGGTTCGCCCCTCCACTTT. Protein product: CASSTGVGSPLHF.

This clonotype turned up a few times. The chain joins TRBV6-2 or TRBV6-3 to TRBJ2-1, with 8 bases fitting TRBD1. The CDR3 is made up of 15 amino acids. Per germline, CDR1 MNHEY and CDR2 SVGEGT. V was pared by 5 bases and J by 12 bases, with 15 bases of the junction left unmatched. The CDR3 DNA sequence: TGTGCCAGCAGTAAACAGGGGGGCGGCAATGAGCGGCAGTTCTTC. Translation: CASSKQGGGNERQFF.

The chain recombines TRBV29-1 with TRBJ1-4; weak D call: TRBD1 (6 bases). Trimming pared 7 bases from V and 6 bases from J, leaving 21 bases between. Looked up from germline, CDR1 is SQVTM and CDR2 is ANQGSEA. The length of the CDR3 is 15 residues. CDR3 region: CSARTSVTGDEKLFF. The CDR3 DNA reads TGCAGCGCCCGAACTTCGGTGACAGGCGATGAAAAACTGTTTTTT.

The chain couples TRBV18 to TRBJ1-5, with D possibly TRBD1 on 5 matching bases. Germline CDR1 and CDR2: KGHSH and LQKENI. This CDR3 region has 14 residues. Trimming removed 3 bases at V and 7 bases at J, with 13 bases between. CDR3 residues: CASSPGPGGQPQHF. CDR3 DNA: TGTGCCAGCTCACCGGGACCCGGGGGACAGCCCCAGCATTTT. The variable domain in full, with the rest retrieved from reference TRBV18 and TRBJ1-5, is NAGVMQNPRHLVRRRGQEARLRCSPMKGHSHVYWYRQLPEEGLKFMVYLQKENIIDESGMPKERFSAEFPKEGPSILRIQQVVRGDSAAYFCASSPGPGGQPQHFGDGTRLSIL.

This clonotype was found a few times. V is TRBV4-1 and J is TRBJ1-2; D gene ambiguous. Per the germline V gene, CDR1 is MGHRA and CDR2 is YSYEKL. This CDR3 comprises 14 residues. With 0 bases removed from V and 6 bases from J, the gap between germline ends came to 11 bases. CDR3 sequence: CASSQDPGYHGYTF. DNA for the CDR3: TGCGCCAGCAGCCAAGATCCCGGGTACCATGGCTACACCTTC.

The V call is TRBV5-6, the J call TRBJ2-5; 10 nucleotides match TRBD1. This CDR3 comprises 14 residues. Germline CDR1 reads SGHDT; CDR2 reads YYEEEE. V gave up 4 bases and J gave up 11 bases; unmatched junction bases: 11. For the CDR3, the DNA is TGTGCCAGCAGCCCGACAGGGGGCTCGTGGGAGCAGTACTTC. This codes for CASSPTGGSWEQYF.

The chain employs TRBV20-1 and TRBJ2-5; TRBD1 might be the D (6 bases). Germline CDR1 is DFQATT and CDR2 is SNEGSKA (reference sequence). The CDR3 runs 13 residues. The ends were cut back, 6 bases at V and 2 bases at J, with 13 bases in the middle. The CDR3 DNA sequence: TGCAGTGCCAGTAATGACAGGCAAGAGACCCAGTACTTC. As protein: CSASNDRQETQYF.

This chain uses TRBV7-9 with TRBJ2-1; 8 positions agree with TRBD1. The J call may be in error: the DNA end matches TRBJ2-7 better. This CDR3 is 14 amino acids long. CDR1 and CDR2 (germline): SEHNR, FQNEAQ (reference sequence). This chain's CDR3 is CASSLTGTGYEQYF. The CDR3, as DNA: TGTGCCAGCAGCTTAACAGGGACAGGCTACGAGCAGTACTTC.

A few counts support this clonotype. The genes are TRBV5-5 and TRBJ1-4, with D possibly matching TRBD1 (6 bases). This CDR3 is 18 amino acids long. The ends were cut back, 5 bases at V and 6 bases at J, with 26 bases in the middle. Germline lookup yields CDR1 SGHKS and CDR2 YYEKEE (reference sequence). The chain's CDR3 is CASRPGGQGPLTYEKLFF. In DNA, the CDR3 is TGTGCCAGCAGACCCGGTGGGCAGGGGCCCTTGACCTATGAAAAACTGTTTTTT.

The table lists this clonotype with a few counts. The chain recombines TRBV20-1 with TRBJ2-1; 12 nucleotides match TRBD2. With 3 bases clipped from V and 7 bases from J, the junction kept 4 bases outside the gene matches. The CDR3 consists of 14 residues. Germline V lookup: CDR1 DFQATT, CDR2 SNEGSKA (reference sequence). The DNA of the CDR3 is TGCAGTGCTAGGAAACTAGCGGGGGGAAATGAGCAGTTCTTC. It encodes CSARKLAGGNEQFF.

This clonotype showed up just a few times. This chain uses TRBV3-1 with TRBJ2-7; possible D gene TRBD1, 6 bases. CDR3 length equals 15 residues. Germline V CDR1 and CDR2: LGHDT, YNNKEL (reference sequence). V lost 0 bases, J lost 7 bases, and 16 bases lay in between. The CDR3 loop reads CASSQEVGRGREQYF. The DNA for the CDR3 is TGTGCCAGCAGCCAAGAAGTGGGCAGGGGTCGGGAGCAGTACTTC.

The genes are TRBV10-3 and TRBJ2-3; 10 bases line up with TRBD2. V lost 7 bases to trimming and J lost 2 bases; unmatched junction nucleotides: 3. The germline gives CDR1 ENHRY, CDR2 SYGVKD. The CDR3 runs 14 residues. CDR3 loop: CAITSGGATDTQYF. For the CDR3, the DNA is TGTGCCATCACTAGCGGGGGAGCCACAGATACGCAGTATTTT.

The CDR3 bases are TGTGCCAGCAGCGCGGCGCGTAAGCCCCAGCATTTT. Residues: CASSAARKPQHF. This chain joins TRBV12-3 or TRBV12-4 and TRBJ1-5; D unclear. Deletions cut 6 bases from V and 8 bases from J, with 11 bases between. The CDR3 has 12 residues.

The chain joins TRBV6-2 or TRBV6-3 to TRBJ2-2; maybe TRBD2 (6 bases). V was shortened by 0 bases and J by 7 bases, with 12 bases between the two germline ends. Per the germline V gene, CDR1 is MNHEY and CDR2 is SVGEGT. This CDR3 spans 15 amino acids. This chain's CDR3 is CASSYSHPEGGELFF. The CDR3, as DNA: TGTGCCAGCAGTTACTCTCACCCGGAGGGCGGGGAGCTGTTTTTT.

This clonotype has ten or more counts. The chain recombines TRBV24-1 with TRBJ1-1; a possible D gene is TRBD1 (5 bases). The germline V and J ends were trimmed by 4 bases and 1 base, with 12 bases remaining between them. The CDR3 spans 15 residues. CDR1 and CDR2 (germline): KGHDR, SFDVKD. This CDR3 is CATSETDISNTEAFF. The DNA of the CDR3 is TGTGCCACCAGTGAAACGGACATATCGAACACTGAAGCTTTCTTT.

This clonotype was detected a few times. This sequence joins TRBV21-1 and TRBJ2-7; the table's D call, TRBD2, has no DNA check behind it. TRBV21-1 is a pseudogene segment. The CDR3 runs 14 residues. The CDR3 sequence is CASSPVRRGCEQYF. CDR3 DNA: TGTGCCAGCAGCCCCGTGCGACGAGGGTGTGAGCAGTACTTC.

This clonotype occurred a few times. The chain has TRBV3-1 and TRBJ2-1; TRBD2 might be the D (6 bases). This CDR3 is built from 15 residues. Between the trimmed V and J ends, which lost 8 bases and 0 bases, there was a span of 14 bases. Germline V gene data show CDR1 as LGHDT and CDR2 as YNNKEL (reference sequence). The CDR3 region is CASESWGDSYNEQFF. The CDR3 region has the DNA TGTGCCAGCGAGAGTTGGGGGGACTCCTACAATGAGCAGTTCTTC.

This clonotype was seen many times. The rearrangement uses TRBV4-2 and TRBJ1-2; D remains unclear. The V gene lost 0 bases and the J gene lost 8 bases, with 10 bases spanning the gap. The CDR3 runs 13 residues. Germline V lookup: CDR1 LGHNA, CDR2 YNFKEQ. CDR3 DNA sequence: TGTGCCAGCAGCCAAGAAGAGACCCTAGGCTACACCTTC. Protein: CASSQEETLGYTF.